Listed here is a single T cell receptor beta chain. Antigen unknown. Presence of unique molecular identifiers characterized the TCR beta cDNA libraries. TCRdb reanalysed the PCR reads using MiXCR and keeps one entry per CDR3 protein. This table holds fewer than 850,000 distinct CDR3 sequences, just over 45% found once. The data belong to a study of post-analysis software for immune sequencing data. The CDR3 spans 13 residues. The V and J ends lost 10 bases and 1 base respectively, with 10 bases between them. The V gene's germline CDR1 is ENHRY and CDR2 SYGVKD. Whole-study findings and limits: Relative to controls, patients had five TRBV segments at higher frequency, with TRBV5-6, TRBV5-1 and TRBV20-1 among these.

The sample taken for sequencing was blood. The genes are TRBV10-3 and TRBJ2-2; possible D gene TRBD2, 5 bases. The sequence was collected from a girl aged 5-17 years with multiple sclerosis. The chain's CDR3 is CATGLGNTGELFF. In nucleotides, the CDR3 is TGTGCCACTGGACTGGGGAACACCGGGGAGCTGTTTTTT.